What follows is one TCR beta chain and its context. Its antigen is currently unknown. The record originates from a study of monozygotic twins with inflammatory bowel disease. Points from the study as a whole: Healthy co-twins showed greater TCRbeta diversity (inverse Simpson) than IBD patients.

TCRdb re-called the 5' RACE reads and catalogs CDR3 proteins one per entry, DNA excluded. This repertoire comprises roughly 330,000 distinct CDR3 sequences; its ten largest clones make up around 2%. The clonotype was recovered from a human donor with ulcerative colitis or Crohn's disease, or a healthy co-twin of an affected twin (not recorded which). Input material: blood.

CDR3 region: CASSFEWTSRSGQFF. The chain is built from TRBV12-3 or TRBV12-4 and TRBJ2-1; checking the TCRdb D call of TRBD2 is not possible without DNA. The CDR3 consists of 15 residues.